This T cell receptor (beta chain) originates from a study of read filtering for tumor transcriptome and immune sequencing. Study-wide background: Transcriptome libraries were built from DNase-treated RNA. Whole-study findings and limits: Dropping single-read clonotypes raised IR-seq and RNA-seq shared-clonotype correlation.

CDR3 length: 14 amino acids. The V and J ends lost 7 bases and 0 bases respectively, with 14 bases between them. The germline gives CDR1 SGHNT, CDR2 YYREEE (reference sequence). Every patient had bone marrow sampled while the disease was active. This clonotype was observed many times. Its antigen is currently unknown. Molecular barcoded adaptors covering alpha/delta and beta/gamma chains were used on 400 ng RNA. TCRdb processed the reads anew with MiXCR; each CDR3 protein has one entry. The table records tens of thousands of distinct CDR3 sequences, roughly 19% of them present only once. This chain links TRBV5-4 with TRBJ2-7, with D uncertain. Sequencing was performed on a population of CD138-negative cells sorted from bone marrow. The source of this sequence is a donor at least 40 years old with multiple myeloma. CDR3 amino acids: CASHLSPSSYEQYF. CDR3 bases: TGTGCCAGCCACCTCAGTCCTAGCTCCTACGAGCAGTACTTC.